This TCR beta chain was documented in a study of T cells of healthy individuals. This clonotype was seen at least ten times. The V gene lost 1 base and the J gene lost 2 bases, with 15 bases spanning the gap. CDR1 is MNHNS, CDR2 SASEGT, per germline. The CDR3 runs 17 residues. TCRdb analysed the 5' RACE reads with MiXCR anew, one entry per CDR3 protein. The sample lists just over 40,000 distinct CDR3 sequences; 3.5% to 5.5% were seen once. The receptor was isolated from a human donor in good health. V usage is TRBV6-1 and J usage is TRBJ2-1; either TRBD1 or TRBD2 may fit D (5 bases each). The DNA for the CDR3 is TGTGCCAGCAGTGAAGTGCCGGGAATGGGGCCCTACAATGAGCAGTTCTTC. Translation gives CASSEVPGMGPYNEQFF.